The rows below give T cell receptor beta chains drawn from one sample of a study of shared clonotypes between healthy human individuals. The protocol was immunoSEQ multiplex PCR, while the TCRdb copy is restricted to in-frame clones and leaves out a portion. The sample has a few million clones, less than 95% seen once; the top ten hold more than 0.35%. The source material was naive CD4+ T cells from PBMCs. The receptors originated from a man in his late teens or twenties in good health. Some clones in this sample may be carry-over from other donors' samples. CDR3s include the opening cysteine and the closing phenylalanine or tryptophan.

v_call	j_call	cdr3_aa
TRBV6-1	TRBJ1-1	CASSGSQGGAFF
TRBV28	TRBJ1-5	CASSFGRWTVSQPQHF
TRBV5-1	TRBJ1-6	CASSYEGQGGNSPLHF
TRBV5-1	TRBJ2-7	CASSPHNGTADYEQYF
TRBV7-3	TRBJ2-5	CASSLTKQETQYF
TRBV10-3	TRBJ1-1	CAISESRQYTEAFF
TRBV19	TRBJ2-2	CASSRRGTGYHTGELFF
TRBV14	TRBJ1-5	CASSQDLGQPQHF
TRBV7-2	TRBJ1-4	CASTLGQTLHEKLFF
TRBV5-1	TRBJ1-5	CASSPGALGNQPQHF
TRBV9	TRBJ2-7	CASSVAGSGNEQYF
TRBV28	TRBJ1-1	CASSPQTNTEAFF
TRBV28	TRBJ1-1	CASSTRASGEAFF
TRBV7-2	TRBJ2-5	CASSMRALTQYF
TRBV27	TRBJ2-1	CASRGEWAYNEQFF
TRBV13	TRBJ2-5	CASSLSGTSGRSRYF
TRBV5-5	TRBJ1-2	CASSPEGDRAYGYTF
TRBV2	TRBJ2-7	CASSDRRAVTNSEQYF
TRBV19	TRBJ2-4	CASSTGTGGNIQYF
TRBV28	TRBJ2-1	CASSFGGSYNEQFF
TRBV30	TRBJ1-5	CAWGGQAQGPQHF
TRBV28	TRBJ1-2	CASNGRGGYGYTF
TRBV28	TRBJ1-3	CASSRYSSGNTIYF
TRBV19	TRBJ2-7	CASSKRTDVHEQYF
TRBV5-1	TRBJ2-5	CASSLAGSGWETQYF
TRBV7-3	TRBJ2-2	CASSLGRVPGELFF
TRBV10-3	TRBJ2-7	CAISESRSGAYEQYF
TRBV29-1	TRBJ2-3	CSVRGGQGFPDTQYF
TRBV4-3	TRBJ2-1	CASSQRTGTSGSEQFF
TRBV11-2	TRBJ2-2	CASSLNGRELFF
TRBV18	TRBJ2-6	CASSPGTGNSGANVLTF
TRBV7-9	TRBJ1-2	CASSSLDRANYGYTF
TRBV6-5	TRBJ1-2	CASTKGAGGYTF
TRBV27	TRBJ2-7	CASSRDGGSYEQYF
TRBV6-1	TRBJ2-1	CASSGLAGGYNEQFF
TRBV28	TRBJ1-5	CASSIWGQGFQPQHF
TRBV7-6	TRBJ2-5	CASSFGTGEETQYF
TRBV5-1	TRBJ1-1	CASSLEGRGYSEAFF
TRBV28	TRBJ2-7	CASSFWRTYEQYF
TRBV5-1	TRBJ1-4	CASSPVGGTNEKLFF
TRBV19	TRBJ2-7	CAGRTSGKYEQYF
TRBV5-4	TRBJ1-2	CASSLATEWILHGYTF
TRBV28	TRBJ2-7	CASTTPGTVTYEQYF